The next 20 T cell receptor beta chains were all read from a single sample in a study of blood T cell repertoires in COVID-19. Some clones are missing from TCRdb's copy, which holds only in-frame ones; the method was immunoSEQ multiplex PCR. The table has approximately 260,000 clones, about 87% seen once. Specimen: peripheral blood. The receptors stem from a woman in her seventies with COVID-19, enrolled during active disease.

The V gene is TRBV5-1, the J gene TRBJ2-3; 15 bases line up with TRBD2. CDR3 length: 18 residues. Germline V gives CDR1 SGHRS, CDR2 YFSETQ. V lost 4 bases, J lost 1 base, and 7 bases stayed unmatched. The CDR3 bases are TGCGCCAGCAGCCAAGGACTAGCGGGAGGGCTCCGCACAGATACGCAGTATTTT. Its translation is CASSQGLAGGLRTDTQYF.

This chain connects TRBV5-1 to TRBJ2-7; 9 bases match TRBD2. The ends lost 0 bases at V and 5 bases at J; junction bases unmatched: 12. This CDR3 region has 17 residues. Germline V CDR1 and CDR2: SGHRS, YFSETQ. The CDR3 DNA follows: TGCGCCAGCAGCTTGGGACTAGCGGATCCCCGTGCCCACGAGCAGTACTTC. Translating gives CASSLGLADPRAHEQYF.

In this sample, this clone turned up once. The V call is TRBV28, the J call TRBJ2-7, with 7 bases identical to TRBD1. The V segment lost 8 bases and the J segment 6 bases; nucleotides outside the gene matches: 10. Germline V gene sequence: CDR1 MDHEN, CDR2 SYDVKM. CDR3 length: 13 residues. This CDR3 is CASGNYRGGEQYF. CDR3 nucleotides: TGTGCCAGCGGTAATTACAGGGGTGGCGAGCAGTACTTC.

The V gene is TRBV12-3 or TRBV12-4, the J gene TRBJ1-5, with D possibly matching TRBD1 (6 bases). The CDR3 is 13 amino acids. The CDR3 nucleotides read TGTGCGAGCGGACAGTATAGCAATCAGCCCCAGCATTTT. Protein product: CASGQYSNQPQHF.

This chain uses TRBV10-2 with TRBJ2-7; D uncertain. This CDR3 contains 10 residues. The germline V and J ends were trimmed by 8 bases and 2 bases, with 4 bases remaining between them. Per germline, CDR1 WSHSY and CDR2 SAAADI. The CDR3 is CASGAYEQYF. The CDR3 DNA reads as TGCGCCAGCGGAGCCTACGAGCAGTACTTC.

The V gene is TRBV11-3, the J gene TRBJ2-3, with a weak D call TRBD1 (6 bases). V was clipped by 5 bases and J by 5 bases, with 17 bases between them. The CDR3 sequence is 15 residues long. From germline, CDR1 is SGHNT and CDR2 YENEEA. CDR3 in DNA: TGTGCCAGCAGCCCCTTCCGGGACATCATAGATACGCAGTATTTT. Protein: CASSPFRDIIDTQYF.

J is TRBJ2-1 and V is TRBV30, with 8 nucleotides matching TRBD2. CDR3 length equals 13 residues. CDR1 and CDR2 from the germline V gene are GTSNPN and SVGIG (reference sequence). The J segment lost 9 bases and the V segment lost 5 bases, leaving 9 bases of the junction unmatched. The CDR3 region has the DNA TGTGCCTGGGGTGAGAAGCGGGAGTCTGAGCAGTTCTTC. Protein sequence: CAWGEKRESEQFF.

This rearrangement joins TRBV3-1 (or the pseudogene TRBV3-2) to TRBJ1-1; 7 positions agree with TRBD1. CDR1 and CDR2 (germline): LGHDT, YNNKEL (reference sequence). V gave up 4 bases and J gave up 4 bases; unmatched junction bases: 3. There are 13 residues in the CDR3. For the CDR3, the DNA is TGTGCCAGCAGCCCCGGGACAGTCACTGAAGCTTTCTTT. It is translated as CASSPGTVTEAFF.

The J gene is TRBJ2-1, the V gene TRBV4-2; the D gene is possibly TRBD1 (5 bases). Germline CDR1 and CDR2: LGHNA and YNFKEQ. V lost 4 bases and J lost 9, with 13 bases in between. CDR3 length equals 13 residues. CDR3 in DNA: TGTGCCAGCAGCCCCCAGGGTACTTTTGAGCAGTTCTTC. This translates into CASSPQGTFEQFF.

This chain connects TRBV28 to TRBJ1-2; perhaps TRBD1 as D (5 bases). The germline V and J ends were trimmed by 5 bases and 3 bases, with 13 bases remaining between them. The CDR3 covers 14 residues. Per germline, CDR1 MDHEN and CDR2 SYDVKM. DNA for the CDR3: TGTGCCAGCAGTCTTCTGGGGGGAGACTATGGCTACACCTTC. This encodes CASSLLGGDYGYTF.

The genes are TRBV9 and TRBJ2-7, with D maybe TRBD1 (6 bases). Trimming pared 2 bases from V and 0 bases from J, leaving 18 bases between. Germline V gene lookup returns CDR1 SGDLS and CDR2 YYNGEE. The CDR3 contains 17 residues. For the CDR3, the DNA is TGTGCCAGCAGCGTCAAGGTGAGGGGGACAAACTCCTACGAGCAGTACTTC. Amino acid sequence: CASSVKVRGTNSYEQYF.

This clone came up once. The V and J genes are TRBV7-9 and TRBJ1-6; 7 bases agree with TRBD1. With V trimmed by 3 bases and J by 13 bases, 3 bases remained unmatched. This CDR3 has 12 amino acids. Germline CDR1 is SEHNR and CDR2 is FQNEAQ (reference sequence). The CDR3, as DNA: TGTGCCAGCAGCTTTGAGGGGGCCCCCCTCCACTTT. It yields the protein CASSFEGAPLHF.

The chain has TRBV11-3 and TRBJ2-1, with TRBD2 identical over 12 bases. Trimming cost V 4 bases and J 4 bases; bases outside gene matches: 5. CDR1 is SGHNT and CDR2 is YENEEA in the germline V gene. The CDR3 is made up of 16 amino acids. CDR3 in amino acids: CASSSFGTSGYNEQFF. CDR3 nucleotides: TGTGCCAGCAGCTCATTCGGGACTAGCGGGTACAATGAGCAGTTCTTC.

This clone showed up many times. The chain links TRBV2 to TRBJ2-7; 7 positions match TRBD1. Trimming at V came to 3 bases and at J to 4 bases, leaving 6 bases not matched to a gene. CDR1 SNHLY and CDR2 FYNNEI come from the germline V gene. The CDR3 length is 14 residues. The CDR3 nucleotides are TGTGCCAGCAGTGATTCCGGGACAGCTTACGAGCAGTACTTC. Its translation: CASSDSGTAYEQYF.

V usage is TRBV7-9 and J usage is TRBJ1-4; possibly TRBD1 for D (5 bases). Per the germline V gene, CDR1 is SEHNR and CDR2 is FQNEAQ (reference sequence). The CDR3 totals 14 residues. Trimming stripped 5 bases from V and 4 bases from J, with 11 bases between. The CDR3 DNA is TGTGCCAGCAGCCCGACAGACATTAATGAAAAACTGTTTTTT. Translated: CASSPTDINEKLFF.

The chain joins TRBV12-5 to TRBJ2-1, with D maybe TRBD2 (5 bases). There are 13 residues in the CDR3. Trimming took off 2 bases at V and 5 bases at J, with 7 bases between the two ends. Germline V gene lookup returns CDR1 LGHNT and CDR2 FRNRAP. CDR3 amino acids: CASGLSGNNEQFF. The CDR3, as DNA: TGTGCTAGTGGTTTGTCGGGGAACAATGAGCAGTTCTTC.

This rearrangement joins TRBV21-1 to TRBJ1-5; the D call of TRBD1 is as the table states it, not checked on the DNA. TRBV21-1 is noted as a pseudogene. CDR3 length: 13 residues. The CDR3: CASGTASREPQHF. Here the CDR3 DNA reads TGTGCCAGCGGGACAGCCTCACGTGAGCCCCAGCATTTT.

The V gene is TRBV6-5, the J gene TRBJ2-6; D not resolved. CDR3 length: 15 residues. The V end was cut by 5 bases, the J end by 0 bases, with 8 bases between. Germline CDR1 MNHEY, CDR2 SVGAGI. This CDR3 reads CASSPVRSGANVLTF. The CDR3 coding sequence is TGTGCCAGCAGTCCGGTCCGCTCTGGGGCCAACGTCCTGACTTTC.

The V call is TRBV11-3, the J call TRBJ2-3; 10 nucleotides agree with TRBD2. This CDR3 contains 16 residues. J was trimmed by 1 base and V by 5 bases; bases with no gene match: 6. Germline V lookup: CDR1 SGHNT, CDR2 YENEEA. The CDR3 nucleotides read TGTGCCAGCAGCCAAAGGGGGACTAGCGGCACAGATACGCAGTATTTT. Its protein product is CASSQRGTSGTDTQYF.

The chain joins TRBV18 to TRBJ1-1, with D unresolved. Germline loops: CDR1 KGHSH, CDR2 LQKENI. This CDR3 comprises 13 residues. V lost 0 bases, J lost 7 bases, and 9 bases lay in between. The CDR3 region is CASSPPSLREAFF. Here the CDR3 DNA reads TGTGCCAGCTCACCACCGTCTCTCCGTGAAGCTTTCTTT.